This T cell receptor beta chain derives from a study of T-cell reconstitution after alpha-beta-depleted transplantation in children (dated by TCRdb to 2016 to 2018). For the wider study: The study quantitatively tracked T-cell immune reconstitution after TCRalphabeta/CD19-depleted allogeneic hematopoietic cell transplantation in children using TCR repertoire profiling.

Points the paper makes about the study in general: In some patients, high TCRbeta diversity at day 60 was attributed to recipient T cells and intrathymic progenitors that had survived conditioning. Over the following months the frequencies of hyperexpanded clones went down, and after one year T-cell counts and TCRbeta diversity were mostly credited to newly produced T cells. About two months after transplant, the apparently early recovery of alphabetaT-cell counts reportedly depended on just several hundred clones that had expanded rapidly and came from non-depleted graft cells.

About this clonotype itself: Its recognized antigen is unknown. Germline and junction disagree at one end, which may indicate a read error.

To prepare the library, PCR was applied. For sequencing, an Illumina HiSeq 2500 was employed. To normalize quantification of the TCRbeta repertoire, the TCR libraries were built with molecular barcoding that relied on unique molecular identifiers. Clones were called with MiXCR by TCRdb after fastp trimmed the public reads at Q25, and only in-frame beta chains were retained. Each CDR3 protein gets just one entry, which takes the most common genes and DNA from the rows behind it. The sample includes under 450,000 distinct CDR3 sequences, with roughly 16% observed a single time. Roughly 27% of the sample lies in the top ten. From the cysteine through the phenylalanine, the CDR3 covers 14 amino acids. Here the CDR3 DNA is all that survives: 42 bases in frame from base 1. The germline V gene encodes CDR1 SEHNR and CDR2 FQNEAQ (reference sequence). The sample's treatment or condition, from its label and the paper: allogeneic hematopoietic cell transplantation with graft depleted of TCRalphabeta T cells and CD19 B cells. The transplant recipients were children given TCRalphabeta/CD19-depleted allogeneic hematopoietic cell grafts.

In this chain, TRBV7-9 is recombined with TRBJ2-1, and perhaps TRBD2 as D gene, on 6 matching bases. Here the sequenced sample was PBMCs, mostly from graft donor cells, taken 360 days after TCRalphabeta/CD19-depleted stem cell transplant. The receptor was isolated from a boy less than two years old who had a stem cell transplant for Wiskott-Aldrich syndrome, so the T cells may come from the graft donor. The CDR3 reads as follows: CASSSRDSHNEQFF. Read as DNA, the sequence is TGTGCCAGCAGCTCCCGGGACTCCCACAATGAGCAGTTCTTC.